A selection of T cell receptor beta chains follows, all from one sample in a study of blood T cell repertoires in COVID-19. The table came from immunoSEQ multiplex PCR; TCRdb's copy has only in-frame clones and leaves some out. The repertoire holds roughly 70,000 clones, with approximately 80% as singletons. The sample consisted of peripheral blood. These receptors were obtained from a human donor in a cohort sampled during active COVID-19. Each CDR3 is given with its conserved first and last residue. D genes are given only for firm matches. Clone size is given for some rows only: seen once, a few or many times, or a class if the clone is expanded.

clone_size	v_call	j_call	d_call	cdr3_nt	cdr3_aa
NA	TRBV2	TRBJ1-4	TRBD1	TGTGCCAGTAAGGACGGGACAGGGACTGAAAAACTGTTTTTT	CASKDGTGTEKLFF
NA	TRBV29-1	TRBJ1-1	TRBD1	TGCAGCGTTGACGCCCCTTTAAGGGGGCTGACTGAAGCTTTCTTT	CSVDAPLRGLTEAFF
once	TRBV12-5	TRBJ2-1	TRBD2	TGTGCTAGTGGTTTGCGGACTAGCGAGGCCTACAATGAGCAGTTCTTC	CASGLRTSEAYNEQFF
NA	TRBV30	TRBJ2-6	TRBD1	TGTGCCTGGAGTGCCTGGACAGGGGAGTTTCAGTTCTCTGGGGCCAACGTCCTGACTTTC	CAWSAWTGEFQFSGANVLTF
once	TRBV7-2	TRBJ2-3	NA	TGTGCCAGCACCTCGGACTCGGCGGCAGATACGCAGTATTTT	CASTSDSAADTQYF
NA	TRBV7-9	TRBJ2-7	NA	TGTGCCAGCAGCTCAGTTCACTACGAGCAGTACTTC	CASSSVHYEQYF
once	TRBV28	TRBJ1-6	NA	TGTGCCAGCAGTTTAACAGGGATGAATTCACCCCTCCACTTT	CASSLTGMNSPLHF
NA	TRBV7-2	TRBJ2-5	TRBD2	TGTGCCAGCAGAGCCGGGACTAGCGGGTTCCAAGAGACCCAGTACTTC	CASRAGTSGFQETQYF
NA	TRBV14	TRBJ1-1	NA	TGTGCCAGCAGCCAAGTCAAAGGAGCGAGAAAGGCTGAAGCTTTCTTT	CASSQVKGARKAEAFF
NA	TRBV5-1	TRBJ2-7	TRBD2	TGCGCCAGCAGCTCCCGCTTAACGGGTCTAAAGCGGGAGGCGTCCTACGAGCAGTACTTC	CASSSRLTGLKREASYEQYF
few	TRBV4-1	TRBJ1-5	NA	TGCGCCAGCAGCCAAGACGGCGGTAGCAATCAGCCCCAGCATTTT	CASSQDGGSNQPQHF
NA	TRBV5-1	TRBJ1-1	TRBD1	TGCGCCAGCAGCGCGTCGACAGGGTTTTTCACTGAAGCTTTCTTT	CASSASTGFFTEAFF
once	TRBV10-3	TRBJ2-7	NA	TGTGCCATCAGTGAGGAGAGGTACGAGCAGTACTTC	CAISEERYEQYF
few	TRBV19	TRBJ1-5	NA	TGTGCCAGTCGCGCAACCGTTAGCAATCAGCCCCAGCATTTT	CASRATVSNQPQHF
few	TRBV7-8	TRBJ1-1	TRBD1	TGTGCCAGCAGCTCTGTTCCGGGACAGGGGAACACTGAAGCTTTCTTT	CASSSVPGQGNTEAFF
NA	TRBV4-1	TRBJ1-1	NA	TGCGCCAGCAGCCAAGAGCTCAGGGAGAACACTGAAGCTTTCTTT	CASSQELRENTEAFF
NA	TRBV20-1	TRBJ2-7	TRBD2	TGCAGTGCTAGTTTGGGTGGGGGGGTTTCCTACGAGCAGTACTTC	CSASLGGGVSYEQYF
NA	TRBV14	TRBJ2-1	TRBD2	TGTGCCAGCAGCCAAGGACTAGCCTCCTACAATGAGCAGTTCTTC	CASSQGLASYNEQFF
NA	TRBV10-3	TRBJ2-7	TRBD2	TGTGCCACCGTGGCCGGGGGACTAGCGGGAGCTGCCCCCTACGAGCAGTACTTC	CATVAGGLAGAAPYEQYF
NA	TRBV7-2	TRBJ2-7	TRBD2	TGTGCCAGCAGCGTACCGGGACTAGTTGTCCACGAGCAGTACTTC	CASSVPGLVVHEQYF
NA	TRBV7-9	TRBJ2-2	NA	TGTGCCAGCAGAACAGGGGGGGACACCAGGGAGCTGTTTTTT	CASRTGGDTRELFF
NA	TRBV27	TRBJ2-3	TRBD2	TGTGCCAGCAGTTCTCGGCGACTAGCGGGGAGGACAGATACGCAGTATTTT	CASSSRRLAGRTDTQYF
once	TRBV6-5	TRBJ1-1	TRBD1	TGTGCCAGCTTCCCGACAGGGTGGGTCACTGAAGCTTTCTTT	CASFPTGWVTEAFF
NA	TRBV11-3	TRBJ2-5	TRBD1	TGTGCCAGCAGCTTAGGGACAGGGTTCCAAGAGACCCAGTACTTC	CASSLGTGFQETQYF
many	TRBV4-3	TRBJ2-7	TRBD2	TGCGCCAGCAGCCAAGATCTAAGCGGGAGGTACGAGCAGTACTTC	CASSQDLSGRYEQYF
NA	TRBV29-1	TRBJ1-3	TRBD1	TGCAGCGTGCTGACAGGGGGCGCTGGAAACACCATATATTTT	CSVLTGGAGNTIYF
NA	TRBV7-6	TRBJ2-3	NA	TGTGCCAGCAGCCATCGAGTTGCGTCGGATACGCAGTATTTT	CASSHRVASDTQYF
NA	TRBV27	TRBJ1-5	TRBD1	TGTGCCAGCAGTCCCTGGGACAGTAATCAGCCCCAGCATTTT	CASSPWDSNQPQHF